The 20 T cell receptor beta chains given below trace back to one sample, sequenced in a study of tumor-infiltrating lymphocytes in oesophageal squamous cell carcinoma. Via MiXCR, TCRdb re-called the PCR reads, giving one row per CDR3 protein. Found here are 15,000 to 20,000 distinct CDR3 sequences, 45% to 55% of them singletons; the top ten hold roughly a quarter. The sample was esophageal tumor tissue. Receptors were obtained from a male donor with esophageal squamous cell carcinoma.

CDR3 loop: CASSLVSRGRGHEQFF. The CDR3 DNA is TGTGCCAGCAGCTTAGTTAGTCGCGGGAGGGGACATGAGCAGTTCTTC. The chain employs TRBV7-2 and TRBJ2-5; TRBD2 matches 9 bases. The DNA end lines up better with TRBJ2-1; the J call may be wrong. CDR1 and CDR2 from the germline V gene are SGHTA and FQGNSA. The length of the CDR3 is 16 residues.

This clonotype was counted many times. The final CDR3 position lacks the conserved phenylalanine or tryptophan, pointing to a likely read error. The DNA is omitted, as the CDR3 cannot be located on it reliably, and the CDR3 follows TCRdb's listing. The chain is built from TRBV12-3 or TRBV12-4 and TRBJ2-6. Counting both end residues, the CDR3 totals 9 amino acids. The CDR3 spells CASSLPFRS.

This clonotype was seen a single time. This chain joins TRBV10-3 and TRBJ2-1, with no clear D. Judging by the DNA end, TRBJ1-2 fits better; the J call may be wrong. Germline CDR1 reads ENHRY; CDR2 reads SYGVKD. The CDR3 extends over 15 amino acids. For the CDR3, the DNA is TGTGCCATCAGTGAGACCCAAGGAACTAACTATGGCTACACCTTC. It is translated as CAISETQGTNYGYTF.

This clonotype was picked up many times. J is TRBJ2-1 and V is TRBV2, with 7 bases fitting TRBD2. V gave up 6 bases and J gave up 1 base; unmatched junction bases: 6. Germline V gene data show CDR1 as SNHLY and CDR2 as FYNNEI. The CDR3 extends over 15 amino acids. The CDR3 bases are TGTGCCAGCAGGGAGCGGGATGAATCCTACAATGAGCAGTTCTTC. Amino acids: CASRERDESYNEQFF.

Of note for this clonotype: The final CDR3 position lacks the conserved phenylalanine or tryptophan, pointing to a likely read error. No DNA is shown, since the ends of the CDR3 on it are uncertain; the CDR3 is the one TCRdb lists. The chain carries TRBV11-2 and TRBJ2-1; the table's D call of TRBD2 was not tested on the DNA. Germline CDR1 SGHAT, CDR2 FQNNGV. The CDR3 has 17 residues if both end residues are counted. The CDR3 is CASSLSPLGGSPLHFGN.

The chain recombines TRBV7-3 with TRBJ2-7, with D maybe TRBD1 (5 bases). Judging by the DNA end, TRBJ2-1 fits better; the J call may be wrong. The CDR3 covers 14 residues. Looked up from germline, CDR1 is SGHTA and CDR2 is FQGTGA. The CDR3 region is CASSQGHSQETQFF. The DNA for the CDR3 is TGTGCCAGCAGTCAAGGACACAGCCAAGAGACCCAGTTCTTC.

The sample holds many counts of this clonotype. The chain recombines TRBV20-1 with TRBJ2-1; no clear D gene. CDR1 and CDR2 (germline): DFQATT, SNEGSKA (reference sequence). CDR3 length: 13 amino acids. The V end was cut by 1 base, the J end by 2 bases, with 6 bases between. CDR3 protein: CSARVTAYNEQFF. In DNA form, the CDR3 reads TGCAGTGCTAGAGTGACTGCCTACAATGAGCAGTTCTTC.

This clonotype was counted a single time. The rearrangement links TRBV6-5 to TRBJ1-2, with D unresolved. The CDR3 is 13 amino acids. V lost 2 bases to trimming and J lost 4 bases, with 8 bases between them. CDR1 MNHEY and CDR2 SVGAGI come from the germline V gene. CDR3 protein: CASSYARGYGYTF. The DNA for the CDR3 is TGTGCCAGCAGTTACGCCCGAGGCTATGGCTACACCTTC.

The rearrangement uses TRBV5-4 and TRBJ1-5; D not certain. Trimming stripped 4 bases from V and 3 bases from J, with 8 bases between. The germline V gene encodes CDR1 SGHNT and CDR2 YYREEE (reference sequence). This CDR3 is built from 13 residues. CDR3 in amino acids: CASSKDSNQPQHF. In DNA form, the CDR3 reads TGTGCCAGCAGCAAAGATTCCAATCAGCCCCAGCATTTT.

The gene calls are TRBV12-3 or TRBV12-4 and TRBJ2-7, with TRBD2 matching over 7 bases. Germline trimming cut 4 bases from V and 7 bases from J; bases unmatched to any gene: 10. The CDR3 contains 14 residues. The CDR3 DNA follows: TGTGCCAGCAGTTATTTCGTGGGGGGGAATGAGCAGTACTTC. Its protein product is CASSYFVGGNEQYF.

The chain uses TRBV7-2 and TRBJ2-1; 7 bases are a match to TRBD2. The last part of the DNA fits TRBJ2-7 better; the J call may be wrong. CDR3 length equals 16 residues. CDR1 is SGHTA and CDR2 is FQGNSA in the germline V gene. CDR3 nucleotides: TGTGCCAGCAGCTTAGGACAAGCGGGATTACCCTACGAGCAGTACTTC. It is translated as CASSLGQAGLPYEQYF.

This clonotype was counted at least ten times. At one of its ends the junction is not consistent with the germline gene, which may arise from a read error. The CDR3 is CASSLGSDPYEQYF. The CDR3 DNA is TGCGCCAGCAGCTTGGGGTCGGACCCCTACGAGCAGTACTTC. The rearrangement links TRBV5-4 to TRBJ2-7; D unclear. The CDR3 runs 14 residues. Per germline, CDR1 SGHNT and CDR2 YYREEE (reference sequence).

Concerning this clonotype: One junction end does not reproduce the germline sequence, and a read error may be involved. The chain combines TRBV7-8 with TRBJ2-5; 10 positions agree with TRBD2. Germline values: CDR1 SGHVS, CDR2 FQNEAQ. This CDR3 comprises 16 residues. The CDR3 DNA follows: TGTGCCAGCAGCCTTCGGACTAGCGGAAACCAAGAGACCCAATACTTC. Protein: CASSLRTSGNQETQYF.

This sequence joins TRBV7-6 and TRBJ2-1; a weak D match, TRBD1 (6 bases). The germline V gene has CDR1 SGHVS and CDR2 FNYEAQ. V lost 5 bases and J lost 3, with 11 bases in between. The CDR3 sequence is 14 residues long. This CDR3 is CASSGGTSYNEQFF. CDR3 nucleotides: TGTGCCAGCAGCGGTGGGACAAGCTACAATGAGCAGTTCTTC.

The CDR3 DNA sequence: TGTGCCAGCAGCTTAACCGGACAGGGGTATGAGACCCAGTACTTC. This encodes CASSLTGQGYETQYF. This rearrangement joins TRBV7-3 to TRBJ2-6, with 9 bases fitting TRBD1. The tail of the sequence fits TRBJ2-5 better, so the J call may be wrong. Germline assignment: CDR1 SGHTA and CDR2 FQGTGA. This CDR3 is 15 amino acids long.

The genes are TRBV11-2 and TRBJ1-6; D not certain. Germline V gives CDR1 SGHAT, CDR2 FQNNGV. The CDR3 totals 18 residues. Trimming left V 0 bases short and J 19 bases short, with 31 bases between. CDR3 in DNA: TGTGCCAGCAGCTTAGATTGGCTAGCGGGAAGCCTTACCTACGAGCAGCACTTT. Translating gives CASSLDWLAGSLTYEQHF.

The chain employs TRBV7-6 and TRBJ2-5, with 8 bases identical to TRBD1. The J call may be incorrect, as the DNA end agrees better with TRBJ2-7. This CDR3 is 14 amino acids long. Germline assignment: CDR1 SGHVS and CDR2 FNYEAQ. CDR3 sequence reads: CASSPGTGTYEQYF. CDR3 nucleotides: TGTGCCAGCAGCCCCGGGACAGGTACCTACGAGCAGTACTTC.

This clonotype was seen repeatedly, ten times or more. The genes are TRBV2 and TRBJ2-3, with TRBD1 matching 7 bases. This CDR3 region has 13 residues. Germline CDR1 and CDR2: SNHLY and FYNNEI. With V trimmed by 5 bases and J by 9 bases, 8 bases remained unmatched. The CDR3 is CASSLRTGGTQYF. The CDR3 DNA reads TGTGCCAGCAGTCTTCGGACAGGCGGGACGCAGTATTTT.

The chain carries TRBV5-8 and TRBJ1-5; D remains ambiguous. Germline V lookup: CDR1 SGHTS, CDR2 YDEGEE. This CDR3 has 15 residues. V was clipped by 2 bases and J by 7 bases, with 16 bases between them. CDR3 region: CASSLSGQSKQPQHF. DNA of the CDR3: TGTGCCAGCAGCTTATCAGGCCAATCGAAACAGCCCCAGCATTTT.

The chain joins TRBV11-1 to TRBJ2-7; TRBD1 aligns across 7 bases. V lost 2 bases to trimming and J lost 5 bases; unmatched junction nucleotides: 6. This CDR3 spans 14 amino acids. From germline, CDR1 is SGHAT and CDR2 FQDESV (reference sequence). CDR3 in DNA: TGTGCCAGCAGCTTAATTGGACAGGCTAACGAGCAGTACTTC. Its protein product is CASSLIGQANEQYF.